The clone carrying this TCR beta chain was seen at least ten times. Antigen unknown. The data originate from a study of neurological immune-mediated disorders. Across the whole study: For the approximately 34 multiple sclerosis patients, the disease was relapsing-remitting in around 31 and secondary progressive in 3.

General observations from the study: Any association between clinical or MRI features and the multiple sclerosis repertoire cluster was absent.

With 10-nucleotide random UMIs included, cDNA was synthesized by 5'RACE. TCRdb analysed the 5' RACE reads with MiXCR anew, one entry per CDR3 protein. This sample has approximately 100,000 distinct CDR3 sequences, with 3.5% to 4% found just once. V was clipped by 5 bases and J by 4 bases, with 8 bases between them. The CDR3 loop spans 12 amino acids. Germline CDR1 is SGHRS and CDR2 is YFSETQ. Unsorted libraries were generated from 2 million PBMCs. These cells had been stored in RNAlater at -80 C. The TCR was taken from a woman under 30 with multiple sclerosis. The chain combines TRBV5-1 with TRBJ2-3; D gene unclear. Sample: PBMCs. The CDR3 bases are TGCGCCAGCAGTGAGTTGGCAGATACGCAGTATTTT. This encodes CASSELADTQYF.